Included here is one T cell receptor beta chain sequence, with context. Other DNA sequences in this sample translate to the same CDR3. The data stem from a study of cytomegalovirus exposure and HLA in healthy donors. Germline CDR1 is SEHNR and CDR2 is FQNEAQ (reference sequence). The CDR3 length is 12 residues. The germline V and J ends were trimmed by 1 base and 7 bases, with 7 bases remaining between them. Some clones are missing from TCRdb's copy, which holds only in-frame ones; the method was immunoSEQ multiplex PCR. The profile shows 250,000 to 400,000 clones, roughly 90% of them singletons. Sequences were obtained from PBMCs. The clonotype comes from a man aged 25 to 40 in good health and CMV-seronegative. This chain connects TRBV7-9 to TRBJ1-2, with no clear D. The chain's CDR3 is CASSLGSGGYTF. The CDR3 DNA sequence: TGTGCCAGCAGCTTAGGGAGTGGTGGCTACACCTTC.